This T cell receptor beta chain was profiled in a study of blood T cells in healthy people across ages. A second PCR, run for about 7 to 11 cycles, used a sample-barcoded 5' primer plus a J-beta primer mix. Paired-end reads containing CDR3 totaled no fewer than 3 million for each sample. One entry per CDR3 protein, called by TCRdb with MiXCR from the 5' RACE reads. The sample has over 950,000 distinct CDR3 sequences, roughly 47% seen once. The individuals who served as donors were healthy Caucasians living in Russia, aged roughly 6 to 95. Study-level findings and limits: Nothing was known about donor CMV status, and this possibly confounded expanded clonotype changes.

As for this clonotype: Its antigen is not identified. This sequence may be a read error, since a much larger clone differs from it by one base.

CDR1 and CDR2 from the germline V gene are LGHDT and YNNKEL (reference sequence). This CDR3 contains 15 residues. The V end was cut by 7 bases, the J end by 0 bases, with 15 bases between. The sequenced sample was blood. The V gene is TRBV3-1, the J gene TRBJ1-1; a weak D match, TRBD1 (5 bases). The receptor was derived from a woman in her sixties or seventies in good health. CDR3 bases: TGTGCCAGCAAGGGTAAGGGGTCTCTGAACACTGAAGCTTTCTTT. Translating gives CASKGKGSLNTEAFF.